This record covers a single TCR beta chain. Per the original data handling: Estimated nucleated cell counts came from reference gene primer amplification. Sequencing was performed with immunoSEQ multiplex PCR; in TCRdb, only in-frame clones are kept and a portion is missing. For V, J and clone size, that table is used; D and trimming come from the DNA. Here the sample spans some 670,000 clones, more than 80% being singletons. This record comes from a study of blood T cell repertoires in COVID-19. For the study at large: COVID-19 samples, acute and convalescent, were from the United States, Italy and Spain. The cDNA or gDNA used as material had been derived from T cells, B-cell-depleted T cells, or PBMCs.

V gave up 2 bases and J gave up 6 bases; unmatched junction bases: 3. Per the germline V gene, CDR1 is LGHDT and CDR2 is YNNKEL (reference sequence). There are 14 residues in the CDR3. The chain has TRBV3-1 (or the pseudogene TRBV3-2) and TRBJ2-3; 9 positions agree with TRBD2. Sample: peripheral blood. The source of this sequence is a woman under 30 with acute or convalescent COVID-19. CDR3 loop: CASSQSLAGDTQYF. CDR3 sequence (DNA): TGTGCCAGCAGCCAATCCCTAGCGGGGGATACGCAGTATTTT.